This T cell receptor beta chain is from a study of preoperative IRX-2 immunotherapy in early breast cancer. V shed 1 base, J shed 10 bases, and the junction held 9 bases outside the gene matches. The CDR3 extends over 15 amino acids. Germline CDR1 reads SGHTA; CDR2 reads FQGNSA. Treatment meaning: preoperative locoregional IRX-2 cytokine immunotherapy. Patients received preoperative, locoregional IRX-2 cytokine immunotherapy in a phase Ib study. Libraries were prepared by immunoSEQ multiplex PCR; TCRdb keeps only in-frame clonotypes and omits some of them. The table lists over 55,000 clones, approximately 94% of them singletons.

This TCR derives from a human donor with breast cancer. This sample was obtained from a patient treated with IRX-2 immunotherapy. The V gene is TRBV7-2, the J gene TRBJ2-1; TRBD1 aligns across 8 bases. The chain's CDR3 is CASSLDIARDREQFF. CDR3 bases: TGTGCCAGCAGCTTAGATATTGCACGGGACAGGGAGCAGTTCTTC.